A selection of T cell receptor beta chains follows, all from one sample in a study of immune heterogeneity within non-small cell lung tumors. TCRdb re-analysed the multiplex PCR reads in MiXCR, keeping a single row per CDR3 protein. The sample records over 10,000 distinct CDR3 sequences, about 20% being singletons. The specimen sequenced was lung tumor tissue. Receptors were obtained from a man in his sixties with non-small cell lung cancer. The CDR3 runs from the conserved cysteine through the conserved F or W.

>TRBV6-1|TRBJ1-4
CASRTGGGNEKLFF
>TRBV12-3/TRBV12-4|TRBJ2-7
CASSDQVYEQYF
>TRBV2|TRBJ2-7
CASSQGTIEQYF
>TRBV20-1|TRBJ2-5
CSANPGTKQETQYF
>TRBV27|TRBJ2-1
CASGGGHEQFF
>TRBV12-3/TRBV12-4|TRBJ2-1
CASVESPYNEQFF
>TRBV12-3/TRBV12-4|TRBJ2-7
CASSRFGGAEQYF
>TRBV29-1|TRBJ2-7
CSVGTSEYEQYF
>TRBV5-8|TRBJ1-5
CASSFKSGASNQPQHF
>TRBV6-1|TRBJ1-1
CASCRTRQPNTEAFF
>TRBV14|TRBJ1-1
CASSHAGKNTEAFF
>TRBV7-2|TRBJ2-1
CASSLTAESSYNEQFF
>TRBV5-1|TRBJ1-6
CASSFYGRADNSPLHF
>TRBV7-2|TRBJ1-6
CASSPFGPPLHF
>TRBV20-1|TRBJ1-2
CSARDTGSSSGYTF
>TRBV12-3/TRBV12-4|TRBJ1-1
CASSLINPGTEAFF
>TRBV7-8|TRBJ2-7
CASSSGLAGGFAYEQYF
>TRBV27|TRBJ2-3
CASSSLAGSTDTQYF
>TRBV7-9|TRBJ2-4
CASSSTADYQNIQYF
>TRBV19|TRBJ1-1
CASSLYRGRTEAFF
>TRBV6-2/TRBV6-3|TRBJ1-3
CASSYSGSGNTIYF
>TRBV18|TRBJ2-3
CASSRGGTRTDTQYF
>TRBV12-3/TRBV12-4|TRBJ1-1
CASRPGDRGQNTEAFF
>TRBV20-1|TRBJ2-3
CSARGDRGQATDTQYF
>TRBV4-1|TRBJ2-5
CASSQVLGQGKSQYF
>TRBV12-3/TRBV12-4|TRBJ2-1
CASKLGRDILYNDQSF
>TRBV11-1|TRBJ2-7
CVRSLQGLNSYEQYF
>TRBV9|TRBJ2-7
CASSVRELGEQYF
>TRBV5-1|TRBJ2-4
CASSPMGGQNIQYF